Reported below is one TCR beta chain. This entry comes from a study of blood T cell repertoires in COVID-19. V lost 1 base and J lost 5; bases outside the gene matches: 8. The CDR3 runs 15 residues. Germline V gene lookup returns CDR1 SGHRS and CDR2 YFSETQ. Authors' processing steps: Scientists estimated how many nucleated cells there were by amplifying reference gene primers. The table came from immunoSEQ multiplex PCR; TCRdb's copy has only in-frame clones and leaves some out. That table supplies the V and J calls and clone size; D and trimming were determined from the DNA. There are fewer than 85,000 clones in the sample; about 70% occur only once, and approximately 20% lies in the top ten.

Sequencing was performed on peripheral blood. The receptor was isolated from a man aged 55 to 69 with acute or convalescent COVID-19. The V call is TRBV5-1, the J call TRBJ1-1; 7 bases are a match to TRBD1. The CDR3 nucleotides read TGCGCCAGCAGCTTGCCCAGGGGGGTTGATACTGAAGCTTTCTTT. Translating gives CASSLPRGVDTEAFF.